This TCR beta chain stems from a study of T cell repertoires in cytomegalovirus infection. Turning to the study itself: HLA-C-restricted CMV epitopes, recently identified, and well-studied HLA-B-restricted ones were used by the study. A matching HLA type, together with CMV infection, was signaled by public TCR beta signatures. Overall study findings and caveats: Pooled public TCR beta family frequency picked out CMV carriers with the relevant HLA. Clonotype analysis showed dominance of the ex vivo response by HLA-C-restricted CMV-specific TCR beta clonotypes.

TCRdb fed the reads into MiXCR, producing one record per CDR3 protein. The sample has around 900,000 distinct CDR3 sequences, less than 40% seen once. Looked up from germline, CDR1 is MNHNS and CDR2 is SASEGT. The CDR3 is 15 amino acids. Worth noting for this clonotype: The antigen is unknown. At one boundary the junction diverges from the germline segment, which might be a read error.

The sequences come from cultured CD8+ T cells from PBMCs, collected from culture after CMV antigen stimulation. The chain carries TRBV6-1 and TRBJ2-1, with 11 positions matching TRBD2. The receptor's source is a human donor in good health (CMV status not recorded). Some clones in this sample may be carry-over from other donors' samples. Here the CDR3 DNA reads TGTGTCAGCACGGGACTAGCGGTAGTCTACAATGAGCAGTTCTTC. It encodes CVSTGLAVVYNEQFF.